Sample share makes the clone carrying this T cell receptor (beta chain) medium-sized (0.01 to 0.1%). These data come from a study of blood T cell repertoires in COVID-19. Study summary: There were acute and convalescent COVID-19 samples, and they came from the United States, Italy and Spain. Sample material is recorded as cDNA or gDNA derived from T cells, B-cell-depleted T cells, or PBMCs.

As originally analysed: Estimated nucleated cell counts came from reference gene primer amplification. The table came from immunoSEQ multiplex PCR; TCRdb's copy has only in-frame clones and leaves some out. V and J calls and clone size are copied from that table; D and trimming were computed from the DNA. The repertoire has 69,000 or so clones, roughly 80% of them found once; the top ten carry over 7.5%. Germline CDR1 is ENHRY and CDR2 is SYGVKD. The V end was cut by 10 bases, the J end by 1 base, with 13 bases between. This CDR3 has 13 residues. The sample comprised peripheral blood. The TCR sequence derives from a woman over 75 with acute or convalescent COVID-19. The rearrangement uses TRBV10-3 and TRBJ1-2; TRBD1 is a possible D gene (5 bases). The CDR3, as DNA: TGTGCCAGTCTCGGGGGGAGTAACTATGGCTACACCTTC. It specifies CASLGGSNYGYTF.